The 14 T cell receptor beta chains below all came from one sample that was sequenced in a study. MiXCR, run by TCRdb on the 5' RACE reads, gives a single entry per CDR3 protein. The table lists 3,000 or so distinct CDR3 sequences, under 7% of them singletons. The sample was total memory T cells from blood PBMCs. Subset meaning: transitional memory CD4+ T cells. The receptors originated from a female donor with HIV.

Sample share makes this clonotype medium-sized. This chain uses TRBV6-5 with TRBJ1-1, with TRBD1 identical over 8 bases. This CDR3 spans 19 amino acids. J was trimmed by 1 base and V by 0 bases; bases with no gene match: 13. The germline CDR1 and CDR2 sequences are MNHEY and SVGAGI. The CDR3 sequence: CASSYSAKTGEVGNTEAFF. CDR3 sequence (DNA): TGTGCCAGCAGTTACTCGGCGAAGACAGGGGAAGTTGGGAACACTGAAGCTTTCTTT.

By proportion, this clonotype is medium-sized (0.01 to 0.1%). The chain uses TRBV5-6 and TRBJ2-2, with D perhaps being TRBD1 or TRBD2 (5 bases each). The CDR3 loop spans 16 amino acids. Between the trimmed V and J ends, which lost 0 bases and 5 bases, there was a span of 14 bases. CDR1 is SGHDT, CDR2 YYEEEE, per germline. The CDR3 DNA is TGTGCCAGCAGCTTGGAGGGGACCAAGCGGACCGGGGAGCTGTTTTTT. It yields the protein CASSLEGTKRTGELFF.

By share of the sample, this clonotype is medium-sized. This chain joins TRBV7-9 and TRBJ2-3, with 7 bases lining up with TRBD2. This CDR3 is 13 amino acids long. CDR1 SEHNR and CDR2 FQNEAQ come from the germline V gene (reference sequence). Trimming at V came to 2 bases and at J to 5 bases, leaving 1 base not matched to a gene. The CDR3 reads CASSLLAVDTQYF. In nucleotides, the CDR3 is TGTGCCAGCAGCTTACTAGCGGTAGATACGCAGTATTTT.

To note about this clonotype: A junction end diverges from the germline sequence, so it may reflect a read error. The J gene is TRBJ1-2, the V gene TRBV6-1; possibly TRBD1 for D (6 bases). Germline values: CDR1 MNHNS, CDR2 SASEGT. CDR3 length: 15 amino acids. The chain's CDR3 is CASSEGGGRNYGYTF. CDR3 bases: TGTGCCAGCAGCGAAGGGGGGGGGCGCAACTATGGCTACACCTTC.

This clonotype is termed medium-sized. The rearrangement joins TRBV23-1 to TRBJ2-7, with D unclear. TRBV23-1 is an open reading frame whose function is uncertain. The V end was cut by 6 bases, the J end by 6 bases, with 6 bases between. This CDR3 spans 10 amino acids. The CDR3 loop is CASSPPEQYV. CDR3 nucleotide sequence: TGCGCCAGCAGCCCCCCCGAGCAGTACGTC.

This clonotype was observed a few times. The chain carries TRBV6-1 and TRBJ2-7, with D possibly TRBD1 on 5 matching bases. The CDR3 has 12 amino acids. Germline assignment: CDR1 MNHNS and CDR2 SASEGT. V was shortened by 4 bases and J by 2 bases, with 6 bases between the two germline ends. CDR3 nucleotide sequence: TGTGCCAGCAGTGCACAGGCCTACGAGCAGTACGTC. Translation: CASSAQAYEQYV.

By share of the sample, this clonotype is medium-sized (0.01 to 0.1%). V and J are TRBV5-1 and TRBJ1-1, with D hard to call. The CDR3 extends over 15 amino acids. The germline V gene has CDR1 SGHRS and CDR2 YFSETQ. V was trimmed by 4 bases and J by 1 base, leaving 14 bases between them. DNA for the CDR3: TGCGCCAGCAGCGTGGAGGGCAGCCCGAACACTGAAGCTTTCTTT. It yields the protein CASSVEGSPNTEAFF.

This chain joins TRBV13 and TRBJ2-3; D possibly corresponds to TRBD2 (5 bases). CDR3 length equals 14 residues. Trimming pared 5 bases from V and 2 bases from J, leaving 11 bases between. Germline V gene data show CDR1 as PRHDT and CDR2 as FYEKMQ (reference sequence). The CDR3 nucleotides are TGTGCCAGCAGCGTCGGGGTTCACACAGATACGCAGTATTTT. This translates into CASSVGVHTDTQYF.

This clonotype is categorized as medium-sized. The V call is TRBV20-1, the J call TRBJ2-1, with 11 positions matching TRBD1. Germline CDR1 reads DFQATT; CDR2 reads SNEGSKA (reference sequence). Trimming removed 0 bases from V and 5 bases from J; junction bases left unmatched: 6. This CDR3 contains 16 residues. CDR3 amino acids: CSARDQGQGDHNEQFF. In nucleotides, the CDR3 is TGCAGTGCTAGAGATCAGGGACAGGGGGACCACAATGAGCAGTTCTTC.

This clonotype is deemed medium-sized. The J gene is TRBJ2-1, the V gene TRBV7-2; TRBD1 matches at 10 bases. CDR1 is SGHTA and CDR2 is FQGNSA in the germline V gene. J gave up 8 bases and V 7 bases, and 11 bases lay outside the gene matches. This CDR3 contains 15 residues. The CDR3 sequence is CASTWSSTGGDEQFF. The CDR3 region has the DNA TGTGCCAGCACCTGGTCATCGACAGGGGGCGATGAGCAGTTCTTC.

This clonotype was counted between two and nine times. The rearrangement uses TRBV30 and TRBJ1-6; no clear D gene. Germline-derived CDR1 and CDR2 are GTSNPN and SVGIG (reference sequence). V shed 3 bases and J shed 2 bases, with 11 bases lying between them. The CDR3 spans 15 residues. The CDR3 sequence is CAWSAAGTYNSPLHF. DNA for the CDR3: TGTGCCTGGAGCGCGGCAGGAACCTATAATTCACCCCTCCACTTT.

This clonotype is medium-sized (0.01 to 0.1%) within its sample. This chain connects TRBV7-2 to TRBJ1-1, with 8 bases matching TRBD1. The junction had 4 bases not matched to a gene; V was cut back by 1 base and J by 6 bases. This CDR3 has 14 amino acids. CDR1 is SGHTA and CDR2 is FQGNSA in the germline V gene. CDR3 residues: CASSLGDRGPEAFF. The CDR3 coding sequence is TGTGCCAGCAGCTTAGGCGACAGGGGACCTGAAGCTTTCTTT.

The chain has TRBV15 and TRBJ1-5, with D unclear. CDR1 and CDR2 (germline): LNHNV, YYDKDF (reference sequence). The CDR3 loop spans 13 amino acids. V lost 4 bases, J lost 11 bases, and 15 bases lay in between. The CDR3 is CATSMNRGVSQHF. The CDR3 DNA is TGTGCCACCAGCATGAATCGAGGCGTGTCCCAGCATTTT.

Sample share makes this clonotype medium-sized. This rearrangement joins TRBV18 to TRBJ1-5; TRBD1 might be the D (5 bases). The CDR3 is 14 amino acids. Per germline, CDR1 KGHSH and CDR2 LQKENI. V gave up 3 bases and J gave up 3 bases, with 9 bases separating them. The CDR3 nucleotides read TGTGCCAGCTCACCGCAGGGCCACAATCAGCCCCAGCATTTT. This encodes CASSPQGHNQPQHF. Variable domain in full (rest from reference TRBV18 and TRBJ1-5): NAGVMQNPRHLVRRRGQEARLRCSPMKGHSHVYWYRQLPEEGLKFMVYLQKENIIDESGMPKERFSAEFPKEGPSILRIQQVVRGDSAAYFCASSPQGHNQPQHFGDGTRLSIL.